This TCR beta chain was profiled in a study of blood T cell repertoires in COVID-19. Study information: COVID-19 samples, acute and convalescent, were from the United States, Italy and Spain. The cDNA or gDNA used as material had been derived from T cells, B-cell-depleted T cells, or PBMCs.

In the original workflow: Estimation of nucleated cell counts was performed using reference gene primer amplification. Clones were sequenced by immunoSEQ multiplex PCR, and TCRdb holds only the in-frame ones, with some missing. D and trimming were read from the DNA, whereas the V and J calls and clone size are those reported in that table. The sample includes some 180,000 clones, approximately 80% of them seen just once. This CDR3 comprises 15 residues. J lost 3 bases, V lost 3 bases, and 7 bases had no gene match. Germline-derived CDR1 and CDR2 are SGHAT and FQNNGV. The TCR sequence derives from a woman aged 45-59 years with active or convalescent COVID-19. This chain links TRBV11-2 with TRBJ1-2, with 7 nucleotides matching TRBD1. Material for sequencing was peripheral blood. The chain's CDR3 is CASSFTGEEDYGYTF. CDR3 coding DNA: TGTGCCAGCAGCTTCACAGGGGAGGAGGACTATGGCTACACCTTC.